This T cell receptor (beta chain) was obtained from a study of cytomegalovirus exposure and HLA in healthy donors. Study conclusions and caveats: Serostatus for CMV was the only available immune exposure information. V segments that were indistinguishable, TRBV6-2 and TRBV6-3 among them, were omitted from analysis.

The PCR ran on 60 Vbeta and 13 Jbeta primers. Sequencing used immunoSEQ multiplex PCR; TCRdb keeps in-frame clones, though not all of them. The data hold 250,000 or so clones, with approximately 82% observed a single time. The germline V gene has CDR1 MNHNS and CDR2 SASEGT. Trimming pared 2 bases from V and 8 bases from J, leaving 16 bases between. CDR3 size: 14 residues. Comment on this clone: Its antigen is as yet unknown.

The sequencing input was PBMCs. The V gene is TRBV6-1, the J gene TRBJ2-7, with D possibly being TRBD1 (5 bases). The sequence derives from a woman aged 60-70 years in good health and CMV-seropositive. For the CDR3, the DNA is TGTGCCAGCAGTGAAATTGGCAGGGCGGCGCAGCAGTACTTC. Protein sequence: CASSEIGRAAQQYF.